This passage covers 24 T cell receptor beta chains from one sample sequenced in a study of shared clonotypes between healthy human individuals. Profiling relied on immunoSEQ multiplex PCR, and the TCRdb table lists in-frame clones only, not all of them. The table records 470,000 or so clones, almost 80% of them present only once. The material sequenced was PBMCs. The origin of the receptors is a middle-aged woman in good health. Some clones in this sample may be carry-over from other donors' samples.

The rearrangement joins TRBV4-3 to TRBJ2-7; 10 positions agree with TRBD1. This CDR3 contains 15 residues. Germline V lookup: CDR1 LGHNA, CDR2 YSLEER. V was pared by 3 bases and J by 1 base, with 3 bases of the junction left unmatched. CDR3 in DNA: TGCGCCAGCAGCCAGGGGGACAGGGGTTCCTACGAGCAGTACTTC. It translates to CASSQGDRGSYEQYF.

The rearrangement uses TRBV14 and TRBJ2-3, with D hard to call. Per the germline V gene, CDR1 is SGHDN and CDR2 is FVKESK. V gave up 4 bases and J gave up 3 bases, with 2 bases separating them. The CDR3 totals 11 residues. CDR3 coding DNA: TGTGCCAGCAGCCTAACAGATACGCAGTATTTT. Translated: CASSLTDTQYF.

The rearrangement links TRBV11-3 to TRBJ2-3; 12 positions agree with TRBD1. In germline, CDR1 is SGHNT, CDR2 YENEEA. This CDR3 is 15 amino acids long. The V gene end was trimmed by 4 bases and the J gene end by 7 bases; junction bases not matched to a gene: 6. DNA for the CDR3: TGTGCCAGCAGCTCCGGGGACAGGGGGCGAAATACGCAGTATTTT. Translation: CASSSGDRGRNTQYF.

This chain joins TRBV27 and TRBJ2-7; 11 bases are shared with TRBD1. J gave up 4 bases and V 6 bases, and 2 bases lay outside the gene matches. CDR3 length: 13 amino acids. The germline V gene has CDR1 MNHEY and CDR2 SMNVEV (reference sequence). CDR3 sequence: CASSRDRGYEQYF. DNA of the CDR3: TGTGCCAGCAGCCGGGACAGGGGGTACGAGCAGTACTTC.

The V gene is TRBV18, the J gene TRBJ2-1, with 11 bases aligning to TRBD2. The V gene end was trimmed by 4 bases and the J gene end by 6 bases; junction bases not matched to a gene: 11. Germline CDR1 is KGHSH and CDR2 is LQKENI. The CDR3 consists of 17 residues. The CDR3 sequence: CASSLKLAGERGNEQFF. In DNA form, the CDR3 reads TGTGCCAGCTCACTAAAACTAGCGGGAGAACGTGGCAATGAGCAGTTCTTC.

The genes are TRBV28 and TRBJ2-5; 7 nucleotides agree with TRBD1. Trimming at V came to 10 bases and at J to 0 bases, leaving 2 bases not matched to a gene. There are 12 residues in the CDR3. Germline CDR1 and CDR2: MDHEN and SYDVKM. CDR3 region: CATGQDQETQYF. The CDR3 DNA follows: TGTGCCACAGGACAGGACCAAGAGACCCAGTACTTC. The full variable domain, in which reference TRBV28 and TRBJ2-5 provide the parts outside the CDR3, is DVKVTQSSRYLVKRTGEKVFLECVQDMDHENMFWYRQDPGLGLRLIYFSYDVKMKEKGDIPEGYSVSREKKERFSLILESASTNQTSMYLCATGQDQETQYFGPGTRLLVL.

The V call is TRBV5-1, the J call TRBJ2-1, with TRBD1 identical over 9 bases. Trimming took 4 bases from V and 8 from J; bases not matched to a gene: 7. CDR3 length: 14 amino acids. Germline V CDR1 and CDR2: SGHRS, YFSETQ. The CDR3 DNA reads TGCGCCAGCAGCCCGGGACAGGGTGGGGATGAGCAGTTCTTC. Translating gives CASSPGQGGDEQFF.

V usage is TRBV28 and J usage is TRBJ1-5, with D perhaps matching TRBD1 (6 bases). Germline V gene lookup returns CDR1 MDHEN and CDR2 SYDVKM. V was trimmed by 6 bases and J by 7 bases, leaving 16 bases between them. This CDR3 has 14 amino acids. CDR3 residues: CASSREGVWQPQHF. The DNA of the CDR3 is TGTGCCAGCAGCCGAGAGGGGGTATGGCAGCCCCAGCATTTT.

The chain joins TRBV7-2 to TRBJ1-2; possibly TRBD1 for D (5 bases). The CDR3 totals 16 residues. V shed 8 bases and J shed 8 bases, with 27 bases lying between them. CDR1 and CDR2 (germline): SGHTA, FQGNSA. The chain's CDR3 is CASALGTQGRIRGYTF. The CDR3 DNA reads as TGTGCCAGCGCATTGGGAACCCAGGGCAGAATACGAGGCTACACCTTC.

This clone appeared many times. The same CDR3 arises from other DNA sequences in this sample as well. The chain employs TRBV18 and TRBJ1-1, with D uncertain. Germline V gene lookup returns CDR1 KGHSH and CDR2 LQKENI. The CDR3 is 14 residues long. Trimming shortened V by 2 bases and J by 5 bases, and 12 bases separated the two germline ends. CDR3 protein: CASSPGLPGTEAFF. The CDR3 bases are TGTGCCAGCTCACCAGGCCTCCCAGGAACTGAAGCTTTCTTT.

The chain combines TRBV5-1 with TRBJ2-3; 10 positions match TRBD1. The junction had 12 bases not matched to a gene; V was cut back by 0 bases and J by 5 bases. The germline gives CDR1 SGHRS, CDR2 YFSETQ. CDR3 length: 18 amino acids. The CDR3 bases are TGCGCCAGCAGCTTGGGGGTTTGGGACAGGGGTCGTGGAGATACGCAGTATTTT. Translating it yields CASSLGVWDRGRGDTQYF.

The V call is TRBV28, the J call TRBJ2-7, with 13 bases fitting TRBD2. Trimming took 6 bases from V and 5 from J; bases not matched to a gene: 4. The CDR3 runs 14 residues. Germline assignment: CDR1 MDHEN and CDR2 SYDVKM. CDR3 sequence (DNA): TGTGCCAGCAGACTAGCGGGAGGGCCAAACGAGCAGTACTTC. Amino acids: CASRLAGGPNEQYF.

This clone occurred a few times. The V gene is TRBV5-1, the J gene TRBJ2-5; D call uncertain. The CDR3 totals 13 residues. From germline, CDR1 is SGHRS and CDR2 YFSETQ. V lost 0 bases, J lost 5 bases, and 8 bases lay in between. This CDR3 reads CASSLAPLETQYF. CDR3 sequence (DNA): TGCGCCAGCAGCTTGGCCCCCCTGGAGACCCAGTACTTC.

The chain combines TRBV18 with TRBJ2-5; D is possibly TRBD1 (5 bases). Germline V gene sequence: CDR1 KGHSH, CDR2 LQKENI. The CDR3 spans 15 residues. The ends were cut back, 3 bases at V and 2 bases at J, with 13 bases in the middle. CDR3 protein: CASSPATASQETQYF. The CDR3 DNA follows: TGTGCCAGCTCACCCGCGACAGCGTCACAAGAGACCCAGTACTTC.

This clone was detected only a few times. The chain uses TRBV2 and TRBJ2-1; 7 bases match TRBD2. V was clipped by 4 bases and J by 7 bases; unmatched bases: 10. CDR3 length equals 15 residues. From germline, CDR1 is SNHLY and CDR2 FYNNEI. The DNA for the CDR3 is TGTGCCAGCAGTGTAGAGGGAGGGCTTGAGAATGAGCAGTTCTTC. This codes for CASSVEGGLENEQFF. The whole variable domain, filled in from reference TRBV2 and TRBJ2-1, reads EPEVTQTPSHQVTQMGQEVILRCVPISNHLYFYWYRQILGQKVEFLVSFYNNEISEKSEIFDDQFSVERPDGSNFTLKIRSTKLEDSAMYFCASSVEGGLENEQFFGPGTRLTVL.

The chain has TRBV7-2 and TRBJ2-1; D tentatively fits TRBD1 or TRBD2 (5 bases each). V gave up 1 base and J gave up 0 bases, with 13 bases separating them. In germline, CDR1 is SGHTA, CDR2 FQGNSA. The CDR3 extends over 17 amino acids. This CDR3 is CASSLVWDASSYNEQFF. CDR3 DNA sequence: TGTGCCAGCAGCTTAGTCTGGGACGCGAGCTCCTACAATGAGCAGTTCTTC.

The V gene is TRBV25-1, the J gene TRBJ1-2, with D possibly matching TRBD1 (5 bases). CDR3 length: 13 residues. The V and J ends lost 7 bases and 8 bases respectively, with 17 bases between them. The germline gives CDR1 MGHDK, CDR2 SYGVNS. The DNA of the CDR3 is TGTGCCAGCACCCAGGGTAGAGAGGGCGGCTACACCTTC. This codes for CASTQGREGGYTF.

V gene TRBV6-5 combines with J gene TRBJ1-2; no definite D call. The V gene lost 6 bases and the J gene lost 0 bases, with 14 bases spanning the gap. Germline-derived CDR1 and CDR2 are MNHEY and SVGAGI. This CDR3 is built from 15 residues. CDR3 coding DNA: TGTGCCAGCAGCCTCCTCCGGGCGACTAACTATGGCTACACCTTC. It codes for CASSLLRATNYGYTF.

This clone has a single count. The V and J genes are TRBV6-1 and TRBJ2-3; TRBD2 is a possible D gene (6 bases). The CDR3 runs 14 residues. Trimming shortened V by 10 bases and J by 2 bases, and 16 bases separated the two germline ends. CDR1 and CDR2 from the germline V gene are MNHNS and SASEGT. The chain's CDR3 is CAIRMPGDTDTQYF. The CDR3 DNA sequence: TGTGCCATCAGGATGCCGGGGGACACAGATACGCAGTATTTT.

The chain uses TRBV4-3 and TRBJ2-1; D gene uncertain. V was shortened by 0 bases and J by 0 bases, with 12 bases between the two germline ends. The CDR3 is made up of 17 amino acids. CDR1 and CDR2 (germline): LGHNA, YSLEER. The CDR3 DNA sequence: TGCGCCAGCAGCCAAGATTTGGGCCAGTACTCCTACAATGAGCAGTTCTTC. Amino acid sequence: CASSQDLGQYSYNEQFF.

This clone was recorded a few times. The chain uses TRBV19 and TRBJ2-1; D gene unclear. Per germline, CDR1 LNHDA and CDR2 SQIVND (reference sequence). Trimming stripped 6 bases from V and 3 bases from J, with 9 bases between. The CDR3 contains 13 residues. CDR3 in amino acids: CASREAGYNEQFF. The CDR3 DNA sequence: TGTGCCAGTAGAGAGGCCGGCTACAATGAGCAGTTCTTC.

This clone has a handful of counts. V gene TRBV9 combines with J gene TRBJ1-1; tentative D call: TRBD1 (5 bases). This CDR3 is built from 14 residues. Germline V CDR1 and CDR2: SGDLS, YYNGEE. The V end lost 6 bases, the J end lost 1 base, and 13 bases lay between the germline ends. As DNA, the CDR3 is TGTGCCAGCATCGGGGGGTACCCGAACACTGAAGCTTTCTTT. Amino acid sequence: CASIGGYPNTEAFF.

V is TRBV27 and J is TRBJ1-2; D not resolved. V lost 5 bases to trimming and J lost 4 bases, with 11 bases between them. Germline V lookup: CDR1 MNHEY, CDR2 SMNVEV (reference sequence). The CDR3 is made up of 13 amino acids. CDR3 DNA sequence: TGTGCCAGCAGTCCCGGATTCAGCTATGGCTACACCTTC. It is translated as CASSPGFSYGYTF.

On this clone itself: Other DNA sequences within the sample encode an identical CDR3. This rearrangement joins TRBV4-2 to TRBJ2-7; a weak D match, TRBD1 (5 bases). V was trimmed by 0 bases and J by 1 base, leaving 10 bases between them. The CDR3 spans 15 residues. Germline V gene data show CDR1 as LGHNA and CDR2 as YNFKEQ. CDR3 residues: CASSQDRGPSYEQYF. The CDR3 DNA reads TGTGCCAGCAGCCAAGATAGGGGCCCATCCTACGAGCAGTACTTC.